What follows describes a single T cell receptor beta chain. Its antigen is unidentified. This PCR relied on a set of 60 Vbeta primers and 13 Jbeta primers. Here immunoSEQ multiplex PCR was the method, and the copy in TCRdb shows in-frame clones only, minus some. The sample consists of about 100,000 clones, approximately 68% of them appearing once. The CDR3 is made up of 12 amino acids. Germline V gene lookup returns CDR1 MDHEN and CDR2 SYDVKM. Trimming left V 8 bases short and J 4 bases short, with 12 bases between. It was healthy bone marrow donors who served as donors. The sample comes from a study of cytomegalovirus exposure and HLA in healthy donors. Study-wide points: A list of 150 or so TCR beta chains associated with cytomegalovirus was given. Most CMV-associated TCR beta chains were later found to appear HLA-restricted. HLA alleles were associated with fewer than 20,000 TCR beta sequences in a later analysis at 0.05 false discovery rate.

The sample consisted of PBMCs. V gene TRBV28 combines with J gene TRBJ2-7, with D possibly matching TRBD1 (6 bases). This TCR was recovered from a woman aged 18 to 35 in good health and CMV-seropositive. The CDR3 here is CASEFQGYEQYF. DNA of the CDR3: TGTGCCAGCGAATTCCAGGGGTACGAGCAGTACTTC.